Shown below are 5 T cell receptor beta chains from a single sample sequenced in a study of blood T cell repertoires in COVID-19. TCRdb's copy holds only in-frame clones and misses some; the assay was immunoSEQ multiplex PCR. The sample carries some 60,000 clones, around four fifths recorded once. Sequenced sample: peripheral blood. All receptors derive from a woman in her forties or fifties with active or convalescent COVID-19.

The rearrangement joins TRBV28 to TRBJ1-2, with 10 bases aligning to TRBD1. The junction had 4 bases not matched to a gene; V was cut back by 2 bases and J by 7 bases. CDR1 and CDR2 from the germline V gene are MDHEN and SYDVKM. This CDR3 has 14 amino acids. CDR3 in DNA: TGTGCCAGCAGTTTAGGGGACAGGGGAGCTGGCTACACCTTC. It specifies CASSLGDRGAGYTF.

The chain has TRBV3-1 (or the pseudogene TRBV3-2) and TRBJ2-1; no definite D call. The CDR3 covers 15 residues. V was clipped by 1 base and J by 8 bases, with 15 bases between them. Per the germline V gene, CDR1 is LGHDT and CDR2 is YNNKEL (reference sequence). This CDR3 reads CASSQVNSGRDEQFF. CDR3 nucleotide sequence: TGTGCCAGCAGCCAAGTGAACTCCGGCCGGGATGAGCAGTTCTTC.

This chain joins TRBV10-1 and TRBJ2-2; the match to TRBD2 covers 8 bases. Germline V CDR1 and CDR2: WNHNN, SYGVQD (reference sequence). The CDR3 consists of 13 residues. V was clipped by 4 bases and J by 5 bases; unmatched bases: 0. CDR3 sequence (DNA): TGCGCCAGCAGTGCGGGGGGGACCGGGGAGCTGTTTTTT. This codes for CASSAGGTGELFF.

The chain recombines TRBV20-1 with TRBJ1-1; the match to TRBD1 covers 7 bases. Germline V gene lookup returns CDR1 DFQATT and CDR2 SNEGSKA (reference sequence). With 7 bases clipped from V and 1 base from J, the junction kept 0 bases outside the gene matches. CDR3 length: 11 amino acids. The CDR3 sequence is CSGTGNTEAFF. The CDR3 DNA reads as TGCAGTGGGACAGGGAACACTGAAGCTTTCTTT.

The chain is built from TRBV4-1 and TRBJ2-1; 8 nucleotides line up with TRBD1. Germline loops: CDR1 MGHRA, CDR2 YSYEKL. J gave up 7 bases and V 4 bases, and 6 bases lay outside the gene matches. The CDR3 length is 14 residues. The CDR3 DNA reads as TGCGCCAGCAGCCCCGGACAGGGCTGGAATGAGCAGTTCTTC. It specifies CASSPGQGWNEQFF.